The TCR beta chain under discussion was sequenced for a study of Graves' ophthalmopathy and Graves' hyperthyroidism. RNA transcripts were the source from which TCR beta CDR3 regions were amplified. After a first-round RT-PCR with HTBI primers, a second-round multiplex PCR was run. TCRdb re-analysed the multiplex PCR reads in MiXCR, keeping a single row per CDR3 protein. The data contain about 340,000 distinct CDR3 sequences, about a sixth of them singletons. There are many counts of this clonotype. CDR1 and CDR2 from the germline V gene are MNHEY and SMNVEV (reference sequence). The CDR3 sequence is 13 residues long. Trimming stripped 4 bases from V and 7 bases from J, with 13 bases between.

Sequencing input: peripheral blood. The V gene is TRBV27, the J gene TRBJ1-1; no clear D gene. This TCR was sampled from an adult man with Graves' ophthalmopathy. CDR3 sequence: CASSYAAAHEAFF. For the CDR3, the DNA is TGTGCCAGCAGTTACGCCGCGGCCCATGAAGCTTTCTTT.